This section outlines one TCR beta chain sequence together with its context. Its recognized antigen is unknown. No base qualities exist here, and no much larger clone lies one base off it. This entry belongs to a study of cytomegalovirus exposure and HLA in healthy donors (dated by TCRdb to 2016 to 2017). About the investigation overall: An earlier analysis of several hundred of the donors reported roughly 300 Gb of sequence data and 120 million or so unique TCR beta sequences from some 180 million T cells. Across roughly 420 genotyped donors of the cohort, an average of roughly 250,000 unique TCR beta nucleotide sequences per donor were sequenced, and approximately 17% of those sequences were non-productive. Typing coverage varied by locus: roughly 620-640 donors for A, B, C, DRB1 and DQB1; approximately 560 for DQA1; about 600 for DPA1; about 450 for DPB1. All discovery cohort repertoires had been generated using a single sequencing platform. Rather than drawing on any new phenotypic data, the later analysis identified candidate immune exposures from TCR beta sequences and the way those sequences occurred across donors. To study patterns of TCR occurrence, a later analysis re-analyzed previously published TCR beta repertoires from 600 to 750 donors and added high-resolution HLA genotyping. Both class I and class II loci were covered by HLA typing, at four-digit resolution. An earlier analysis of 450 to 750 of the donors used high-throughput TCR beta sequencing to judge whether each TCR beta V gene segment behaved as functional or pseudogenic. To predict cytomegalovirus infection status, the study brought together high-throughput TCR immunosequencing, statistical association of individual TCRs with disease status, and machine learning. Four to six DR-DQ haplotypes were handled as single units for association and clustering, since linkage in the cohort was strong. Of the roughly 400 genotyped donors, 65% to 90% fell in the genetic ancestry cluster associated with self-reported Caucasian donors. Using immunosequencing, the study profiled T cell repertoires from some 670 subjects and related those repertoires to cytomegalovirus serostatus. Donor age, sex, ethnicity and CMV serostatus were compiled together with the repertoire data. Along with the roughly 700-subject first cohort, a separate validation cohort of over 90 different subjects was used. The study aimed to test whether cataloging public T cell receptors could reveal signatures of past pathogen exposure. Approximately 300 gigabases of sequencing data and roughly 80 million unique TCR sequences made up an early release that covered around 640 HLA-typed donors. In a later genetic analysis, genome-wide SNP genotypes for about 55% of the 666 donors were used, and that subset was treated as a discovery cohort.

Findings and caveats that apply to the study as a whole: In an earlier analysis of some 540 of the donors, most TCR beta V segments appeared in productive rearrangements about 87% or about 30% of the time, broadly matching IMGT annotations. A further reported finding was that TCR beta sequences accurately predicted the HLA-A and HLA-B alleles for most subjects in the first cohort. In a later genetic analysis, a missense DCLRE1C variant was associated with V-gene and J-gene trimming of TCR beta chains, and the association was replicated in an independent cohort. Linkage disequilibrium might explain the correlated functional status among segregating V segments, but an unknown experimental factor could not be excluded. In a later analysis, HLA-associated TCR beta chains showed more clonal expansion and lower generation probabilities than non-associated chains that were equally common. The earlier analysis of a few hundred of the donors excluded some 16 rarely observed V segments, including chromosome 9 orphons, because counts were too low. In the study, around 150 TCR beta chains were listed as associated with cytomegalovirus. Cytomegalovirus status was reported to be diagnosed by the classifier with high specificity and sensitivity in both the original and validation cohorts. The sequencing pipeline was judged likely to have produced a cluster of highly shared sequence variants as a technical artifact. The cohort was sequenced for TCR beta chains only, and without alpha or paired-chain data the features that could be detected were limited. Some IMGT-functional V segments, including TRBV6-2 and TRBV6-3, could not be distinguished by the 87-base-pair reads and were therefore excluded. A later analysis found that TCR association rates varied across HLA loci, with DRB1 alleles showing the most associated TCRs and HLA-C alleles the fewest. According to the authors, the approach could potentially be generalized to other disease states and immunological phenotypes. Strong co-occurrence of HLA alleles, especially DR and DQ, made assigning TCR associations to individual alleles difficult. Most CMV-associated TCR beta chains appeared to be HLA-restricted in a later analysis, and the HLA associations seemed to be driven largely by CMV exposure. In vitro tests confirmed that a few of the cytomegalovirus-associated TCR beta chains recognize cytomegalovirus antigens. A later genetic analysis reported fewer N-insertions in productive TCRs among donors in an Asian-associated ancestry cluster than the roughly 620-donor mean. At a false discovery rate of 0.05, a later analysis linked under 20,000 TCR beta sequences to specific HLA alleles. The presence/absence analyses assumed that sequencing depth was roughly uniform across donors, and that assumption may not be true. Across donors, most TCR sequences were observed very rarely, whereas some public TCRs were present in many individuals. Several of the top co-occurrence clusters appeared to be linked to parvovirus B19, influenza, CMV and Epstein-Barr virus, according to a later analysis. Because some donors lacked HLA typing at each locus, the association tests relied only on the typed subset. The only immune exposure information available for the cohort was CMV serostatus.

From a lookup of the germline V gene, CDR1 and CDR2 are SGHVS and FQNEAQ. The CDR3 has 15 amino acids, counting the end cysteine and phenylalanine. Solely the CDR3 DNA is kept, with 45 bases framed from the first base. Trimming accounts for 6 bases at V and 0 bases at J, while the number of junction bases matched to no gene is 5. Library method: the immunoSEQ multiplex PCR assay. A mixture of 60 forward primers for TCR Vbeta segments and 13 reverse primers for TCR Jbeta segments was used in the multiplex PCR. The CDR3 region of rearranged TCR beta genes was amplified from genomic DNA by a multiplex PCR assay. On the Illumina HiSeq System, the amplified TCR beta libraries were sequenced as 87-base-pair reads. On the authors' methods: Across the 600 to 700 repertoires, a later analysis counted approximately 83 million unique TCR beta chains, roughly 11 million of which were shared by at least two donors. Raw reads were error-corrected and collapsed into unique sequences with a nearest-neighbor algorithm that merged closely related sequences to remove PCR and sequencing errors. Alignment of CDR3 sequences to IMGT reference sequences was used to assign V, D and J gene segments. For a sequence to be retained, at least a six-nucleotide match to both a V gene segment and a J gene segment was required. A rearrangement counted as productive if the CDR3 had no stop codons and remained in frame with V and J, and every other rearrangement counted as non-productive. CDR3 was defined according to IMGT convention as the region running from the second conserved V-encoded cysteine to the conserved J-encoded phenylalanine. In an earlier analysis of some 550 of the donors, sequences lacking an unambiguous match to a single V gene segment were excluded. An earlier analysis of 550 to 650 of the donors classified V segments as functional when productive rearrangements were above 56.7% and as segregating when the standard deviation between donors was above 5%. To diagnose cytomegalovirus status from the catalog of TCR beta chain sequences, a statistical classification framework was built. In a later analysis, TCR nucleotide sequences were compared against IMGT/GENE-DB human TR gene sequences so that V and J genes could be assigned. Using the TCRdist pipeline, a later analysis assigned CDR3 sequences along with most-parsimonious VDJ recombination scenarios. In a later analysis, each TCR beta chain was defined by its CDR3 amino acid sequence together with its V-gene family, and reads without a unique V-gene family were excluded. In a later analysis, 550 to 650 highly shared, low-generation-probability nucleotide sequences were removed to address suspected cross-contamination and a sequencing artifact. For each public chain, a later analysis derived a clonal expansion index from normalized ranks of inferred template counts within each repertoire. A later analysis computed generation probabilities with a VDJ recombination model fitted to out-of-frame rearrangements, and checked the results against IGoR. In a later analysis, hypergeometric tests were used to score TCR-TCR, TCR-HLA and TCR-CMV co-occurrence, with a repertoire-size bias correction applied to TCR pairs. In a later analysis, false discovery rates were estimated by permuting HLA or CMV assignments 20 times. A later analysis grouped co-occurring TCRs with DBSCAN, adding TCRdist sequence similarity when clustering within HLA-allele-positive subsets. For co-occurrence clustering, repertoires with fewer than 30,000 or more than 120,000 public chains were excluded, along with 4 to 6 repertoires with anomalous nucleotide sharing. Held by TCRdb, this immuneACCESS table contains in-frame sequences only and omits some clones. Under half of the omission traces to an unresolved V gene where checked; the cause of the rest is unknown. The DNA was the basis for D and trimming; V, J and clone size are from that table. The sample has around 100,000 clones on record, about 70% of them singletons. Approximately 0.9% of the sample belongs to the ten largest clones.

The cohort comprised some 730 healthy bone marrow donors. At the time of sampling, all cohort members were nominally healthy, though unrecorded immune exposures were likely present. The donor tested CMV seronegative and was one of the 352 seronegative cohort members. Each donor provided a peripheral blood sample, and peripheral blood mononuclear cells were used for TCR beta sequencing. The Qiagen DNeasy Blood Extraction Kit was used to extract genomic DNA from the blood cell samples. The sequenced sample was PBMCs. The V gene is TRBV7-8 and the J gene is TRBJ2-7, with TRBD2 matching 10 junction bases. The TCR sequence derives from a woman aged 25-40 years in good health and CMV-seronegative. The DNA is TGTGCCAGCAGAGGACTAGCGGAATTCTCCTACGAGCAGTACTTC. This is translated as CASRGLAEFSYEQYF.